These 27 T cell receptor beta chains share one sample of origin, sequenced in a study of blood T cell repertoires in COVID-19. Clones were sequenced by immunoSEQ multiplex PCR, and TCRdb holds only the in-frame ones, with some missing. Of some 350,000 clones listed, more than 70% were seen once; the top ten hold more than 5.5%. The specimen sequenced was peripheral blood. These receptor sequences come from a woman in her 70s with COVID-19, enrolled during active disease.

The V and J genes are TRBV7-9 and TRBJ1-3, with TRBD1 matching over 7 bases. CDR1 is SEHNR and CDR2 is FQNEAQ in the germline V gene (reference sequence). The CDR3 consists of 15 residues. The J segment lost 0 bases and the V segment lost 7 bases, leaving 6 bases of the junction unmatched. CDR3 bases: TGTGCCAGCATCCTCGGACAGGTCTCTGGAAACACCATATATTTT. Encoded protein: CASILGQVSGNTIYF.

This chain joins TRBV7-2 and TRBJ1-1; TRBD1 matches 11 bases. The germline gives CDR1 SGHTA, CDR2 FQGNSA. The V segment lost 5 bases and the J segment 3 bases; nucleotides outside the gene matches: 5. The CDR3 has 15 amino acids. The CDR3 nucleotides read TGTGCCAGCAGCGTGGGACAGGGGGGGGACACTGAAGCTTTCTTT. Translated: CASSVGQGGDTEAFF. The variable domain in full, completed from reference TRBV7-2 and TRBJ1-1, reads GAGVSQSPSNKVTEKGKDVELRCDPISGHTALYWYRQSLGQGLEFLIYFQGNSAPDKSGLPSDRFSAERTGGSVSTLTIQRTQQEDSAVYLCASSVGQGGDTEAFFGQGTRLTVV.

The V and J genes are TRBV7-2 and TRBJ1-2; D not resolved. The CDR3 has 14 amino acids. The germline gives CDR1 SGHTA, CDR2 FQGNSA. Trimming removed 2 bases at V and 3 bases at J, with 10 bases between. The CDR3 coding sequence is TGTGCCAGCAGCTTATTCCAGGAAGACTATGGCTACACCTTC. This codes for CASSLFQEDYGYTF.

Points on this clone: This specimen includes other DNA sequences encoding the same CDR3. V is TRBV7-2 and J is TRBJ1-1; D is possibly TRBD1 (6 bases). V shed 3 bases and J shed 5 bases, with 13 bases lying between them. The CDR3 contains 14 residues. Germline V gene sequence: CDR1 SGHTA, CDR2 FQGNSA. The CDR3 here is CASSFAGQGTEAFF. CDR3 bases: TGTGCCAGCAGCTTCGCTGGGCAGGGGACTGAAGCTTTCTTT.

Note on this clone: This sample also contains other DNA sequences that code for the same CDR3. The rearrangement links TRBV29-1 to TRBJ1-1; 7 bases align to TRBD1. CDR1 SQVTM and CDR2 ANQGSEA come from the germline V gene. V shed 6 bases and J 1 base; nucleotides not matched to a gene: 2. The CDR3 totals 12 residues. The CDR3 spells CSVRTGNTEAFF. CDR3 nucleotide sequence: TGCAGCGTAAGGACAGGGAACACTGAAGCTTTCTTT.

This chain links TRBV5-1 with TRBJ2-2; 7 bases map to TRBD1. J was trimmed by 8 bases and V by 5 bases; bases with no gene match: 9. The CDR3 length is 14 residues. Germline V CDR1 and CDR2: SGHRS, YFSETQ. CDR3 in DNA: TGCGCCAGCAGTACAACAGGGGTTTCAGGGGAGCTGTTTTTT. This translates into CASSTTGVSGELFF.

This rearrangement joins TRBV7-2 to TRBJ2-5; 12 bases align to TRBD2. In germline, CDR1 is SGHTA, CDR2 FQGNSA. With V trimmed by 6 bases and J by 5 bases, 4 bases remained unmatched. The CDR3 covers 14 residues. The CDR3 sequence is CASRTSGGGETQYF. CDR3 DNA: TGTGCCAGCAGGACTAGCGGGGGAGGGGAGACCCAGTACTTC.

V usage is TRBV20-1 and J usage is TRBJ1-1, with D perhaps TRBD1 (5 bases). The V gene lost 3 bases and the J gene lost 4 bases, with 9 bases spanning the gap. This CDR3 contains 12 residues. CDR1 is DFQATT, CDR2 SNEGSKA, per germline (reference sequence). DNA of the CDR3: TGCAGTGCTAGTAGACAGACCACTGAAGCTTTCTTT. Translated, it gives CSASRQTTEAFF.

The chain carries TRBV28 and TRBJ2-3, with D uncertain. Germline V gives CDR1 MDHEN, CDR2 SYDVKM. The ends were cut back, 4 bases at V and 0 bases at J, with 8 bases in the middle. This CDR3 contains 14 residues. CDR3 amino acids: CASSSPGSTDTQYF. DNA for the CDR3: TGTGCCAGCAGTTCCCCGGGTAGCACAGATACGCAGTATTTT.

The chain is built from TRBV4-1 and TRBJ1-1; TRBD1 matches at 7 bases. This CDR3 comprises 17 residues. V lost 4 bases and J lost 1; bases outside the gene matches: 12. Germline CDR1 and CDR2: MGHRA and YSYEKL. The CDR3 DNA sequence: TGCGCCAGCAGCCCCAGTCGACAGGGAGTTCGGAACACTGAAGCTTTCTTT. It codes for CASSPSRQGVRNTEAFF.

The J gene is TRBJ2-2, the V gene TRBV6-5, with 10 positions matching TRBD2. The CDR3 is made up of 16 amino acids. V shed 4 bases and J 1 base; nucleotides not matched to a gene: 3. Germline V lookup: CDR1 MNHEY, CDR2 SVGAGI. This CDR3 is CASSLIAGGNTGELFF. The CDR3 DNA reads TGTGCCAGCAGTTTGATAGCGGGGGGGAACACCGGGGAGCTGTTTTTT.

The rearrangement uses TRBV7-2 and TRBJ2-5; 10 bases are a match to TRBD2. Trimming cost V 8 bases and J 3 bases; bases outside gene matches: 3. Germline loops: CDR1 SGHTA, CDR2 FQGNSA. CDR3 length: 13 amino acids. CDR3 nucleotides: TGTGCCAGCGCACTAGCGGGGAAAGAGACCCAGTACTTC. This encodes CASALAGKETQYF.

The J gene is TRBJ2-2, the V gene TRBV5-1, with D possibly TRBD2 on 5 matching bases. The CDR3 totals 14 residues. Germline-derived CDR1 and CDR2 are SGHRS and YFSETQ. V lost 6 bases and J lost 6, with 15 bases in between. This CDR3 is CASTTRTVPGELFF. The CDR3 nucleotides read TGCGCCAGCACTACTAGGACCGTCCCCGGGGAGCTGTTTTTT.

The V gene is TRBV28, the J gene TRBJ2-3, with 8 bases aligning to TRBD2. Germline trimming cut 5 bases from V and 4 bases from J; bases unmatched to any gene: 14. CDR3 length: 17 amino acids. CDR1 MDHEN and CDR2 SYDVKM come from the germline V gene. The chain's CDR3 is CASSTFSGGPLADTQYF. CDR3 bases: TGTGCCAGCAGTACCTTTTCGGGGGGGCCACTGGCAGATACGCAGTATTTT.

The J gene is TRBJ2-5, the V gene TRBV18; D is perhaps TRBD2 (6 bases). The germline V gene encodes CDR1 KGHSH and CDR2 LQKENI. Trimming left V 0 bases short and J 4 bases short, with 12 bases between. The CDR3 contains 15 residues. In DNA form, the CDR3 reads TGTGCCAGCTCACCACCGATCGGGCGGGGAGAGACCCAGTACTTC. It encodes CASSPPIGRGETQYF.

The rearrangement joins TRBV7-9 to TRBJ2-5, with D perhaps matching TRBD2 (6 bases). The germline V gene has CDR1 SEHNR and CDR2 FQNEAQ (reference sequence). The CDR3 is made up of 13 amino acids. V shed 0 bases and J shed 4 bases, with 6 bases lying between them. CDR3 in amino acids: CASSLAGLETQYF. For the CDR3, the DNA is TGTGCCAGCAGCTTAGCGGGACTAGAGACCCAGTACTTC.

The chain couples TRBV24-1 to TRBJ2-5; 15 nucleotides line up with TRBD2. The CDR3 has 18 residues. Germline V gene sequence: CDR1 KGHDR, CDR2 SFDVKD. Trimming removed 3 bases from V and 5 bases from J; junction bases left unmatched: 9. Here the CDR3 reads CATSDPAGTSGGRETQYF. In nucleotides, the CDR3 is TGTGCCACCAGTGATCCCGCCGGGACTAGCGGGGGGCGGGAGACCCAGTACTTC.

Of note for this clone: The same CDR3 arises from other DNA sequences in this sample as well. This chain links TRBV19 with TRBJ2-1; 8 nucleotides align to TRBD2. This CDR3 is 15 amino acids long. Germline V gene data show CDR1 as LNHDA and CDR2 as SQIVND (reference sequence). V lost 2 bases and J lost 0; bases outside the gene matches: 0. CDR3 in amino acids: CASSISGSSYNEQFF. CDR3 in DNA: TGTGCCAGTAGTATAAGCGGGAGCTCCTACAATGAGCAGTTCTTC.

This clone was seen more than once but under ten times. This rearrangement joins TRBV14 to TRBJ2-5, with D perhaps matching TRBD2 (5 bases). The CDR3 covers 15 residues. V gave up 1 base and J gave up 2 bases, with 11 bases separating them. In germline, CDR1 is SGHDN, CDR2 FVKESK. The CDR3 sequence is CASSQGSKRQETQYF. CDR3 coding DNA: TGTGCCAGCAGCCAAGGCTCTAAGCGGCAAGAGACCCAGTACTTC.

This clone has a single count. The chain is built from TRBV18 and TRBJ1-2; D is uncertain. Germline V gene lookup returns CDR1 KGHSH and CDR2 LQKENI. The CDR3 consists of 14 residues. V lost 2 bases and J lost 1, with 8 bases in between. For the CDR3, the DNA is TGTGCCAGCTCACCAAAGAGAAGTAACTATGGCTACACCTTC. The encoded protein is CASSPKRSNYGYTF. Variable domain in full (rest from reference TRBV18 and TRBJ1-2): NAGVMQNPRHLVRRRGQEARLRCSPMKGHSHVYWYRQLPEEGLKFMVYLQKENIIDESGMPKERFSAEFPKEGPSILRIQQVVRGDSAAYFCASSPKRSNYGYTFGSGTRLTVV.

In its sample, this clone was seen once. The chain carries TRBV18 and TRBJ2-5; TRBD1 matches 8 bases. CDR1 and CDR2 (germline): KGHSH, LQKENI. Unmatched junction bases numbered 10, after V lost 2 bases and J lost 5 bases. The CDR3 is 16 residues long. The CDR3 is CASSPIYRGSGETQYF. The CDR3 DNA follows: TGTGCCAGCTCACCAATATACAGGGGGAGCGGTGAGACCCAGTACTTC. Based on the CDR3 plus reference TRBV18 and TRBJ2-5, the full variable domain is NAGVMQNPRHLVRRRGQEARLRCSPMKGHSHVYWYRQLPEEGLKFMVYLQKENIIDESGMPKERFSAEFPKEGPSILRIQQVVRGDSAAYFCASSPIYRGSGETQYFGPGTRLLVL.

The chain carries TRBV19 and TRBJ2-7; D may be TRBD1 (6 bases). This CDR3 has 14 amino acids. Trimming removed 4 bases from V and 2 bases from J, with 12 bases in between. The germline V gene encodes CDR1 LNHDA and CDR2 SQIVND (reference sequence). The CDR3 DNA is TGTGCCAGTAGTACCCAGGGGATGCCCTACGAGCAGTACTTC. This translates into CASSTQGMPYEQYF.

V is TRBV2 and J is TRBJ2-5; 7 bases map to TRBD1. The CDR3 contains 14 residues. Trimming took 5 bases from V and 2 from J; bases not matched to a gene: 5. Germline V gene data show CDR1 as SNHLY and CDR2 as FYNNEI. CDR3 sequence: CASSRRDSQETQYF. The CDR3 region has the DNA TGTGCCAGCAGTAGAAGGGACAGTCAAGAGACCCAGTACTTC.

About this clone: The identical CDR3 is also encoded by other nucleotide sequences in the sample. The DNA for the CDR3 is TGTGCCAGCAGCTTACAGGGGGCTAACACTGAAGCTTTCTTT. This encodes CASSLQGANTEAFF. The chain employs TRBV7-9 and TRBJ1-1; 8 bases line up with TRBD1. Germline V gene data show CDR1 as SEHNR and CDR2 as FQNEAQ (reference sequence). CDR3 length equals 14 residues. With 2 bases clipped from V and 2 bases from J, the junction kept 1 base outside the gene matches.

The chain couples TRBV12-5 to TRBJ2-3, with TRBD1 matching over 7 bases. Trimming removed 3 bases from V and 2 bases from J; junction bases left unmatched: 8. CDR3 length: 16 amino acids. Germline V gene sequence: CDR1 LGHNT, CDR2 FRNRAP. The CDR3 is CASGFPRDRYTDTQYF. In DNA form, the CDR3 reads TGTGCTAGTGGTTTCCCCCGGGACAGATACACAGATACGCAGTATTTT.

The gene calls are TRBV28 and TRBJ1-2; TRBD1 aligns across 8 bases. This CDR3 has 13 amino acids. Germline CDR1 MDHEN, CDR2 SYDVKM. V was pared by 7 bases and J by 4 bases, with 5 bases of the junction left unmatched. The chain's CDR3 is CASIDRGTYGYTF. The CDR3, as DNA: TGTGCCAGCATCGACAGGGGCACCTATGGCTACACCTTC.

The chain joins TRBV12-5 to TRBJ2-3, with D tentatively TRBD1 (6 bases). Germline lookup yields CDR1 LGHNT and CDR2 FRNRAP. Trimming took 0 bases from V and 6 from J, leaving 22 bases between them. The length of the CDR3 is 18 residues. This CDR3 reads CASGLVWDGQIRWDTQYF. CDR3 sequence (DNA): TGTGCTAGTGGTTTGGTATGGGATGGACAGATCAGGTGGGATACGCAGTATTTT.